These 21 T cell receptor beta chains were sequenced from one sample in a study of cytomegalovirus exposure and HLA in healthy donors. The PCR made use of 60 Vbeta and 13 Jbeta primers. The table came from immunoSEQ multiplex PCR; TCRdb's copy has only in-frame clones and leaves some out. The table shows roughly 130,000 clones, with approximately 80% occurring only once. What was sequenced was PBMCs. The origin of the receptors is a male donor in good health and CMV-seronegative.

The rearrangement uses TRBV20-1 and TRBJ2-7; 7 bases agree with TRBD1. This CDR3 region has 11 residues. The germline V gene has CDR1 DFQATT and CDR2 SNEGSKA (reference sequence). CDR3 DNA sequence: TGCAACCGGGACAGTAAATACGAGCAGTACTTC. Encoded protein: CNRDSKYEQYF.

This clone turned up a few times. The chain links TRBV19 to TRBJ2-2; 12 nucleotides line up with TRBD2. Losses at the gene ends were 3 bases for V and 5 bases for J; bases not matched to a gene: 7. Germline-derived CDR1 and CDR2 are LNHDA and SQIVND (reference sequence). The CDR3 length is 17 residues. The chain's CDR3 is CASSMLAGGVGTGELFF. CDR3 nucleotides: TGTGCCAGTAGTATGCTAGCGGGGGGGGTTGGAACCGGGGAGCTGTTTTTT.

This clone was seen a single time. V gene TRBV28 combines with J gene TRBJ2-5; 9 bases map to TRBD1. The CDR3 runs 15 residues. The V segment lost 2 bases and the J segment 5 bases; nucleotides outside the gene matches: 6. CDR1 and CDR2 (germline): MDHEN, SYDVKM. The CDR3 region has the DNA TGTGCCAGCAGTTTAGGGGGGACAGGGTCGGAGACCCAGTACTTC. Translated, it gives CASSLGGTGSETQYF.

This sequence joins TRBV9 and TRBJ2-5; 16 nucleotides align to TRBD2. There are 18 residues in the CDR3. J lost 2 bases, V lost 3 bases, and 7 bases had no gene match. From germline, CDR1 is SGDLS and CDR2 YYNGEE. CDR3: CASSGGTSGRARQETQYF. CDR3 DNA: TGTGCCAGCAGCGGTGGGACTAGCGGGAGGGCCAGGCAAGAGACCCAGTACTTC.

This clone was seen once. The V call is TRBV5-6, the J call TRBJ2-7; TRBD2 aligns across 8 bases. V shed 4 bases, J shed 5 bases, and the junction held 5 bases outside the gene matches. The V gene's germline CDR1 is SGHDT and CDR2 YYEEEE. There are 13 residues in the CDR3. This CDR3 is CASSAGLGDEQYF. The CDR3 nucleotides read TGTGCCAGCAGCGCGGGACTAGGGGACGAGCAGTACTTC.

The chain employs TRBV5-1 and TRBJ2-5; D possibly corresponds to TRBD2 (7 bases). The ends were cut back, 4 bases at V and 4 bases at J, with 17 bases in the middle. The CDR3 consists of 15 residues. Germline lookup yields CDR1 SGHRS and CDR2 YFSETQ. The DNA for the CDR3 is TGCGCCAGCAGCAGAAATAGGGGGGGCGCAGAGACCCAGTACTTC. It specifies CASSRNRGGAETQYF.

This sequence joins TRBV10-2 and TRBJ2-7; weak D call: TRBD2 (5 bases). Trimming shortened V by 8 bases and J by 2 bases, and 16 bases separated the two germline ends. The CDR3 runs 14 residues. CDR1 WSHSY and CDR2 SAAADI come from the germline V gene. The CDR3 DNA reads TGCGCCAGCTTTAACGGGGTTGGCGCCTACGAGCAGTACTTC. Translated: CASFNGVGAYEQYF.

The gene calls are TRBV2 and TRBJ1-2; D perhaps matches TRBD1 (5 bases). Trimming shortened V by 1 base and J by 2 bases, and 11 bases separated the two germline ends. Per the germline V gene, CDR1 is SNHLY and CDR2 is FYNNEI. CDR3 size: 15 residues. CDR3 nucleotide sequence: TGTGCCAGCAGTGAAGTTAAGACAGACAACTATGGCTACACCTTC. Encoded protein: CASSEVKTDNYGYTF.

The chain couples TRBV4-2 to TRBJ1-6, with 7 bases that match TRBD1. The germline V gene has CDR1 LGHNA and CDR2 YNFKEQ. CDR3 length: 17 residues. With V trimmed by 2 bases and J by 7 bases, 11 bases remained unmatched. The CDR3 here is CASSQSTGIGGNSPLHF. The CDR3 nucleotides are TGTGCCAGCAGCCAATCAACGGGGATAGGGGGCAATTCACCCCTCCACTTT.

The rearrangement links TRBV6-5 to TRBJ1-1; 9 bases align to TRBD1. CDR1 is MNHEY and CDR2 is SVGAGI in the germline V gene. The CDR3 sequence is 14 residues long. The V gene end was trimmed by 2 bases and the J gene end by 5 bases; junction bases not matched to a gene: 3. This CDR3 reads CASSYTGGSTEAFF. CDR3 in DNA: TGTGCCAGCAGTTACACAGGGGGCTCGACTGAAGCTTTCTTT.

The chain couples TRBV5-1 to TRBJ2-1, with TRBD1 matching 10 bases. In germline, CDR1 is SGHRS, CDR2 YFSETQ. V lost 4 bases and J lost 9; bases outside the gene matches: 4. The CDR3 sequence is 13 residues long. The CDR3 DNA sequence: TGCGCCAGCAGCCTTGGACAGGGGGGTGAGCAGTTCTTC. Translation gives CASSLGQGGEQFF. The full variable domain, completed using reference TRBV5-1 and TRBJ2-1, is KAGVTQTPRYLIKTRGQQVTLSCSPISGHRSVSWYQQTPGQGLQFLFEYFSETQRNKGNFPGRFSGRQFSNSRSEMNVSTLELGDSALYLCASSLGQGGEQFFGPGTRLTVL.

The V call is TRBV6-6, the J call TRBJ2-7, with 11 positions matching TRBD1. Germline V gene data show CDR1 as MNHNY and CDR2 as SVGAGI (reference sequence). The CDR3 runs 14 residues. J was trimmed by 6 bases and V by 6 bases; bases with no gene match: 7. DNA of the CDR3: TGTGCCAGCAGCCTCGGACAGGGGGCCGTCGAGCAGTACTTC. Its translation is CASSLGQGAVEQYF.

This chain links TRBV4-1 with TRBJ2-5, with TRBD2 identical over 9 bases. The end of the DNA fits TRBJ2-7 better, so the J call may be wrong. This CDR3 has 15 residues. Germline CDR1 and CDR2: MGHRA and YSYEKL. CDR3 nucleotide sequence: TGCGCCAGCAGGTACCGGACTAGCGATCATTACGAGCAGTACTTC. Encoded protein: CASRYRTSDHYEQYF.

The J gene is TRBJ1-1, the V gene TRBV6-5, with 10 bases fitting TRBD1. The CDR3 is made up of 15 amino acids. V lost 6 bases to trimming and J lost 3 bases; unmatched junction nucleotides: 7. Germline CDR1 reads MNHEY; CDR2 reads SVGAGI. CDR3 residues: CASSRWGQGYTEAFF. In DNA form, the CDR3 reads TGTGCCAGCAGCCGCTGGGGACAGGGGTACACTGAAGCTTTCTTT.

This rearrangement joins TRBV5-1 to TRBJ2-1; the match to TRBD2 covers 10 bases. The CDR3 is made up of 16 amino acids. CDR1 SGHRS and CDR2 YFSETQ come from the germline V gene. Unmatched junction bases numbered 8, after V lost 4 bases and J lost 4 bases. In DNA form, the CDR3 reads TGCGCCAGCAGCCCGCCCCGGACTAGCGGTTACAATGAGCAGTTCTTC. Protein: CASSPPRTSGYNEQFF.

This clone was observed a few times. The gene calls are TRBV6-1 and TRBJ2-5, with TRBD1 identical over 8 bases. V shed 2 bases, J shed 2 bases, and the junction held 4 bases outside the gene matches. From germline, CDR1 is MNHNS and CDR2 SASEGT. This CDR3 has 15 residues. The CDR3 DNA is TGTGCCAGCAGTGAAAGTACAGGGGGGCAAGAGACCCAGTACTTC. This gives the protein CASSESTGGQETQYF.

V is TRBV9 and J is TRBJ2-7; 8 nucleotides line up with TRBD1. The CDR3 totals 16 residues. V dropped 0 bases and J dropped 5; count of bases not matched to a gene: 10. Germline values: CDR1 SGDLS, CDR2 YYNGEE. The CDR3 DNA sequence: TGTGCCAGCAGCGTAGATCCGGGACAGGTTCGAAACGAGCAGTACTTC. The encoded protein is CASSVDPGQVRNEQYF.

This clone appeared once. This chain uses TRBV12-5 with TRBJ2-1; 7 nucleotides agree with TRBD2. V shed 9 bases, J shed 4 bases, and the junction held 6 bases outside the gene matches. This CDR3 region has 13 residues. CDR1 is LGHNT, CDR2 FRNRAP, per germline. DNA for the CDR3: TGTGCTAGCCTAGCGGATCTTTACAATGAGCAGTTCTTC. Translating gives CASLADLYNEQFF.

This clone showed up just a few times. This chain connects TRBV10-3 to TRBJ1-5; 10 bases are shared with TRBD1. The germline V gene encodes CDR1 ENHRY and CDR2 SYGVKD. The CDR3 consists of 16 residues. Unmatched junction bases numbered 8, after V lost 3 bases and J lost 6 bases. The CDR3 nucleotides are TGTGCCATCAGTGAATGGGACAGGGGAGCGGGTCAGCCCCAGCATTTT. Encoded protein: CAISEWDRGAGQPQHF.

This chain uses TRBV14 with TRBJ2-6; no clear D gene. The CDR3 loop spans 17 amino acids. Germline lookup yields CDR1 SGHDN and CDR2 FVKESK. Deletions cut 0 bases from V and 0 bases from J, with 9 bases between. This CDR3 is CASSQDITNSGANVLTF. CDR3 in DNA: TGTGCCAGCAGCCAAGATATCACAAACTCTGGGGCCAACGTCCTGACTTTC.

This clone was observed a single time. The chain employs TRBV5-1 and TRBJ1-1, with D possibly being TRBD1 (6 bases). Trimming removed 4 bases from V and 6 bases from J, with 25 bases in between. This CDR3 has 17 amino acids. Germline V CDR1 and CDR2: SGHRS, YFSETQ. CDR3 sequence: CASSTQLGARPYPEAFF. The CDR3 DNA is TGCGCCAGCAGCACGCAACTGGGGGCACGGCCGTACCCTGAAGCTTTCTTT.